One TCR beta chain is described in this entry. The antigen remains undetermined. Repertoires were generated with immunoSEQ multiplex PCR, while TCRdb's copy carries only in-frame clones and drops some. The sample includes just under 100,000 clones, over 80% seen only once; the top ten take 9% to 15%. The data were taken from a study of PD-1 blockade in classical Hodgkin lymphoma. Study outcomes and limitations: Individuals initiating nivolumab under 1 year after ASCT were excluded. Partial responders and progressors had significantly lower baseline TCR diversity. By C4D1 there was a significant rise in CD4+ TCR diversity but not in CD8+ TCR diversity.

All the patients suffered relapse after autologous stem cell transplantation, and brentuximab vedotin exposure differed. The best responses consisted of complete response, partial response or progressive disease. This CDR3 comprises 15 residues. The germline V gene has CDR1 ENHRY and CDR2 SYGVKD. V lost 0 bases and J lost 5, with 13 bases in between. The J gene is TRBJ1-2, the V gene TRBV10-3; possible D gene TRBD1, 6 bases. Sample: peripheral blood mononuclear cells (PBMCs), taken at baseline. This TCR was recovered from a human donor with classical Hodgkin lymphoma. CDR3 nucleotide sequence: TGTGCCATCAGTGAGTCCCCGGGGGGCGCGTATGGCTACACCTTC. Its translation is CAISESPGGAYGYTF.